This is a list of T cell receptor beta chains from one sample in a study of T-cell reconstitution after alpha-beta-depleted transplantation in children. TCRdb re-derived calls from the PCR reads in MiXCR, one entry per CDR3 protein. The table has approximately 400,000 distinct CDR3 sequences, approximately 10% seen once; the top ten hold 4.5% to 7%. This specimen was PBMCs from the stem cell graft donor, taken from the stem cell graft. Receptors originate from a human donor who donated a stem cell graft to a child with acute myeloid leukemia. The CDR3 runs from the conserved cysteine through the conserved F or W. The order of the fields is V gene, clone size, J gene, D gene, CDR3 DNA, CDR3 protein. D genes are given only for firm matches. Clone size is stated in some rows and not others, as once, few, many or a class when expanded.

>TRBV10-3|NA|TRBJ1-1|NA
TGTGCCATCAGTAGGGGGAAGAACACTGAAGCTTTCTTT
CAISRGKNTEAFF
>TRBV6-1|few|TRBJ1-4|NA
TGTGCCAGCAGTGATGTAGCAAAGCTCTCAACTAATGAAAAACTGTTTTTT
CASSDVAKLSTNEKLFF
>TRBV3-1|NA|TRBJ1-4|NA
TGTGCCAGCAGCCGACAGTCTAATGAAAAACTGTTTTTT
CASSRQSNEKLFF
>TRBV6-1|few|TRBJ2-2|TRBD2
TGTGCCAGCAGTGAATATAGCGGGATTAACACCGGGGAGCTGTTTTTT
CASSEYSGINTGELFF
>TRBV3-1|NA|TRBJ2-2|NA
TGTGCCAGCAGCCAAGTAAAAGTTGCGGACACCGGGGAGCTGTTTTTT
CASSQVKVADTGELFF
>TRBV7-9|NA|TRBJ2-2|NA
TGTGCCAGCAGCTTAGCCGGGATGGGCACCGGGGAGCTGTTTTTT
CASSLAGMGTGELFF
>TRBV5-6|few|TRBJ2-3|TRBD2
TGTGCCAGCAGCACAACCTTCGGGACTAGCGGGGGGGCTGTAACAGATACGCAGTATTTT
CASSTTFGTSGGAVTDTQYF
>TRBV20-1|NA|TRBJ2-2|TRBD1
TGCAGTGCTAGAGGAGGGGGCTGGGGCACCGGGGAGCTGTTTTTT
CSARGGGWGTGELFF
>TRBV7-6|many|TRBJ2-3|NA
TGTGCCAGCAGCTTAGTCGGGACACGGGGCAGGGCAGATACGCAGTATTTT
CASSLVGTRGRADTQYF
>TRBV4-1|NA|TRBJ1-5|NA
TGCGCCAGCAGCCAAGCCGAGGGGGTCATTCAGCCCCAGCATTTT
CASSQAEGVIQPQHF
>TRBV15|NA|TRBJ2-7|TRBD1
TGTGCCACCAGCAGAGAGGACAGGGCGGGGGAGCAGTACTTC
CATSREDRAGEQYF
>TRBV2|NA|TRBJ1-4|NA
TGTGCCAGCAGTGCACCGGGACGGGCGGATGAAAAACTGTTTTTT
CASSAPGRADEKLFF
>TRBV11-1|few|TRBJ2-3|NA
TGTGCCAGCAGCAAGTGGGACGTCGCAGATACGCAGTATTTT
CASSKWDVADTQYF
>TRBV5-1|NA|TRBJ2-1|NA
TGCCCCAGCAGCCTTACCGGGAGCCAGAACAATGAGCAGTTCTTC
CPSSLTGSQNNEQFF
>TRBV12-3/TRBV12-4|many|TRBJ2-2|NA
TGTGCCAGCAGTTTAGTAGCAGCAGGGGTGACCGGGGAGCTGTTTTTT
CASSLVAAGVTGELFF
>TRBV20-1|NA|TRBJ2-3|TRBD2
TGCAGTCCCAAGACTAGCGGGTTAGATACGCAGTATTTT
CSPKTSGLDTQYF
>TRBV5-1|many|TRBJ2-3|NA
TGCGCCAGCAAGAGTTTGGCTGCAGATACGCAGTATTTT
CASKSLAADTQYF
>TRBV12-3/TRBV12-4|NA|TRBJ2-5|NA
TGTGCCAGCCTGGCGGGGCGGCGGGAAGAGACCCAGTACTTC
CASLAGRREETQYF
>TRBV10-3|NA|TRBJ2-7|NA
TGTGCCATCAGTGGGGACTACGAGCAGTACTTC
CAISGDYEQYF
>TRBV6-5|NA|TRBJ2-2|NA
TGTGCCAGCAGTTACGCAGGTTACACCGGGGAGCTGTTTTTT
CASSYAGYTGELFF
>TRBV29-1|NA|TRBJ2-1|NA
TGCAGCGTTGAGCAGGCCAATGAGCAGTTCTTC
CSVEQANEQFF
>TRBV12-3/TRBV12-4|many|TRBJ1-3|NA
TGTGCCAGCAGTGCTATTGGAAACACCATATATTTT
CASSAIGNTIYF
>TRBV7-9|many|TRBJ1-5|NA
TGTGCCAGCAGCTTCGCAGGCTCAGGGAATAATCAGCCCCAGCATTTT
CASSFAGSGNNQPQHF
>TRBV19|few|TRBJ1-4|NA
TGTGCCAGTAGCCGGACAGTGGGGTTTAATGAAAAACTGTTTTTT
CASSRTVGFNEKLFF
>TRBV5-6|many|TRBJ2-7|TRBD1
TGTGCCAGCAGCGTGGACAGGGCGGGCGAGCAGTACTTC
CASSVDRAGEQYF
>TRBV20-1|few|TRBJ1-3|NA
TGCAGTGCTAGTTGGGGGGCGCGGGGAAACACCATATATTTT
CSASWGARGNTIYF
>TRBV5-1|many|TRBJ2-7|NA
TGCGCCAGCAGGAACAGAAGCTCCTACGAGCAGTACTTC
CASRNRSSYEQYF
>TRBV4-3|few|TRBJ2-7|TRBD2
TGCGCCAGCAGCCAAGATAGTTCTAGCGGGAGGTCCCGCTCCTACGAGCAGTACTTC
CASSQDSSSGRSRSYEQYF
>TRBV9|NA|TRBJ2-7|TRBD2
TGTGCCAGCAGCGTAGTAGCGGGAGGGCCTCAAGAGCAGTACTTC
CASSVVAGGPQEQYF
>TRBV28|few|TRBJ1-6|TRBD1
TGTGCCAGCAGAAAGACAGGGGTTTCACCCCTCCACTTT
CASRKTGVSPLHF
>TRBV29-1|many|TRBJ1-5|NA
TGCAGCGTTGGGTCAGGGTACAATCAGCCCCAGCATTTT
CSVGSGYNQPQHF
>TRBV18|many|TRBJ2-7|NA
TGTGCCAGCTCAATGGGGGGAGCCTACGAGCAGTACTTC
CASSMGGAYEQYF
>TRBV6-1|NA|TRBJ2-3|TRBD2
TGTGCCAGCAGAGAACTAGCGGGGGGGGAGGATACGCAGTATTTT
CASRELAGGEDTQYF
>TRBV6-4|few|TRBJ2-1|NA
TGTGCCAGCAGTGACCCAAGGGATTTAAGCCGCTCCTACAATGAGCAGTTCTTC
CASSDPRDLSRSYNEQFF
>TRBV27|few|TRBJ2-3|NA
TGTGCCAGCAGTCCATATAGTGGTCGGGATACGCAGTATTTT
CASSPYSGRDTQYF
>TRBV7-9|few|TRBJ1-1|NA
TGTGCCAGCAGCTCTGCGGGCAGGGCGGACACTGAAGCTTTCTTT
CASSSAGRADTEAFF
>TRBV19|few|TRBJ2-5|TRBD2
TGTGCCAGTAGTACCACGGGGGGGCCGGGGGAGACCCAGTACTTC
CASSTTGGPGETQYF
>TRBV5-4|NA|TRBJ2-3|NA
TGTGCCAGCAGCCAGGAGGCACCCTCGAATACGCAGTATTTT
CASSQEAPSNTQYF
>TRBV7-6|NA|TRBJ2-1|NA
TGTGCCAGCAGCTTATTCCTGGCTAGCCGAACGGACAATGAGCAGTTCTTC
CASSLFLASRTDNEQFF
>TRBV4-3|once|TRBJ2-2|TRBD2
TGCGCCAGCAGCCAAGGTCTAGCGGGGAACACCGGGGAGCTGTTTTTT
CASSQGLAGNTGELFF
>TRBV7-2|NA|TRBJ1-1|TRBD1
TGTGCCAGCAGCGTCGACAGGGGCTCTGAAGCTTTCTTT
CASSVDRGSEAFF
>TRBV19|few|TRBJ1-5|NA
TGTGCCAGTAGTAGCCCCGCAAGGGGGGGCAATCAGCCCCAGCATTTT
CASSSPARGGNQPQHF
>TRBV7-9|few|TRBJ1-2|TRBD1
TGTGCCAGCAGCCACGACAGGGGGCTCTATGGCTACACCTTC
CASSHDRGLYGYTF
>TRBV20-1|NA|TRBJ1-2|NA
TGCAGTGCGGAGGACCAGGGGAACTATGGCTACACCTTC
CSAEDQGNYGYTF
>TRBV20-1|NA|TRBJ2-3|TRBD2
TGCAGTGCGCAAGCGGGAGTTGTAGATACGCAGTATTTT
CSAQAGVVDTQYF
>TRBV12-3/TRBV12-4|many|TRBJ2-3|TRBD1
TGTGCCAGCAGTCCCTTGGGACAGGGTCCCGGTACGCAGTATTTT
CASSPLGQGPGTQYF
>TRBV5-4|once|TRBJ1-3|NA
TGTGCCAGCAGCAAAAACGGACAGAGCTCTGGAAACACCATATATTTT
CASSKNGQSSGNTIYF
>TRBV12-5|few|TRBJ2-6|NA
TGTGCTAGTGCCTCTGCGGCGGGGGCCAACGTCCTGACTTTC
CASASAAGANVLTF
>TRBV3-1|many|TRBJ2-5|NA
TGTGCCAGCAGCTTCCTAGGTCAAGAGACCCAGTACTTC
CASSFLGQETQYF
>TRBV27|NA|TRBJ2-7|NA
TGTGCCAGCAGTTTAGCAACAGGCTACGAGCAGTACTTC
CASSLATGYEQYF
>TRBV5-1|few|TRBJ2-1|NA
TGCGCCAGCAGCTTGGTTCTGCCAGGAAATGAGCAGTTCTTC
CASSLVLPGNEQFF
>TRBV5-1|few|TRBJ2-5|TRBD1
TGCGCCAGCAGCTTCCCACGACAGGGATTCGGCGAGACCCAGTACTTC
CASSFPRQGFGETQYF
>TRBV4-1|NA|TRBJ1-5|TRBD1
TGCGCCAGCAGCCATTCCTTAGACAGGGTACTCGATCAGCCCCAGCATTTT
CASSHSLDRVLDQPQHF
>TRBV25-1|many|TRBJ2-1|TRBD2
TGTGCCAGCAGTGTCCCGGGGGGAATTCACAATGAGCAGTTCTTC
CASSVPGGIHNEQFF
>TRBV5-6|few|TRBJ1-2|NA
TGTGCCAGCAGCTTGGGCAATTTTAGGAGCCAGGTCTATGGCTACACCTTC
CASSLGNFRSQVYGYTF
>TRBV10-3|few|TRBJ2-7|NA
TGTGCCATCAGTGAAGGGCTAAAATACGAGCAGTACTTC
CAISEGLKYEQYF
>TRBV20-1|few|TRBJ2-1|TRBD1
TGCAGTGCTAGCCGGGACAGTCAGTTCTTC
CSASRDSQFF
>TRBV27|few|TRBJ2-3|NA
TGTGCCAGCAGAACGGGGGTGGCAGATACGCAGTATTTT
CASRTGVADTQYF
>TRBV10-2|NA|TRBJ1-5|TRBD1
TGCGCCAGCAGTTCTAGTTCGACAGGGTTTAGCAATCAGCCCCAGCATTTT
CASSSSSTGFSNQPQHF